Listed here are 5 T cell receptor beta chains from one sample, sequenced in a study of response to subunit inactivated influenza vaccine. TCRdb ran MiXCR on the RT-PCR reads and lists one entry per CDR3 protein. The data show about 520,000 distinct CDR3 sequences, roughly 23% seen once. The material was CD4+ T cells sorted from PBMCs, obtained more than 4 days after vaccination. Receptors originate from a man aged 50 or older who received an inactivated influenza vaccine.

This clonotype was found a few times. The CDR3 DNA reads TGTGCCAGCAGCGTCAACCGGGACAGCCTAGCTGTAGGAACCTACGAGCAGTACTTC. Translating it yields CASSVNRDSLAVGTYEQYF. The chain joins TRBV7-6 to TRBJ2-7; 7 bases are shared with TRBD1. CDR3 size: 19 residues. Germline V gene data show CDR1 as SGHVS and CDR2 as FNYEAQ. With V trimmed by 5 bases and J by 2 bases, 21 bases remained unmatched. The variable domain in full, completed from reference TRBV7-6 and TRBJ2-7, reads GAGVSQSPRYKVTKRGQDVALRCDPISGHVSLYWYRQALGQGPEFLTYFNYEAQQDKSGLPNDRFSAERPEGSISTLTIQRTEQRDSAMYRCASSVNRDSLAVGTYEQYFGPGTRLTVT.

The chain joins TRBV2 to TRBJ2-7; no clear D gene. Trimming removed 6 bases at V and 3 bases at J, with 15 bases between. Germline values: CDR1 SNHLY, CDR2 FYNNEI. The CDR3 consists of 14 residues. The CDR3 spells CASRDQITVYEQYF. The DNA for the CDR3 is TGTGCCAGCAGGGACCAGATAACTGTCTACGAGCAGTACTTC.

This clonotype showed up just a few times. The chain employs TRBV29-1 and TRBJ1-4, with D perhaps TRBD1 (6 bases). V lost 7 bases to trimming and J lost 7 bases, with 16 bases between them. Looked up from germline, CDR1 is SQVTM and CDR2 is ANQGSEA. The length of the CDR3 is 13 residues. CDR3 protein: CSAKDSGSEKLFF. The DNA of the CDR3 is TGCAGCGCGAAGGACAGTGGTAGTGAAAAACTGTTTTTT.

The rearrangement uses TRBV4-3 and TRBJ2-1, with D tentatively TRBD2 (6 bases). Germline lookup yields CDR1 LGHNA and CDR2 YSLEER. This CDR3 has 15 residues. The V end was cut by 1 base, the J end by 7 bases, with 14 bases between. CDR3 protein: CASSQATTRGNEQFF. The DNA for the CDR3 is TGCGCCAGCAGCCAAGCTACAACTCGGGGGAATGAGCAGTTCTTC.

This clonotype was observed a handful of times. The chain is built from TRBV29-1 and TRBJ2-7; no firm D call. V was clipped by 7 bases and J by 0 bases, with 7 bases between them. The germline CDR1 and CDR2 sequences are SQVTM and ANQGSEA. The CDR3 has 11 amino acids. Written as DNA, the CDR3 is TGCAGCGGCGGATACTCCTACGAGCAGTACTTC. The encoded protein is CSGGYSYEQYF.